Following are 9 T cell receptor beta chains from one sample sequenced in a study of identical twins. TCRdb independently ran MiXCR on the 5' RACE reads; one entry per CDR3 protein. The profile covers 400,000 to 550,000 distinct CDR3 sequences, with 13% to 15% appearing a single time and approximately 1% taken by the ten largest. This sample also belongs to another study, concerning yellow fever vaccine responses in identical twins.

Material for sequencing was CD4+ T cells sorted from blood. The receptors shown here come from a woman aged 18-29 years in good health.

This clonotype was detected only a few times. DNA of the CDR3: TGTGCCAGCGGTTCGAGGGCTAATTCTAGCTATGGCTACACCTTC. Protein: CASGSRANSSYGYTF. This rearrangement joins TRBV9 to TRBJ1-2, with D unresolved. The CDR3 has 15 amino acids. The V end was cut by 7 bases, the J end by 4 bases, with 20 bases between. Looked up from germline, CDR1 is SGDLS and CDR2 is YYNGEE.

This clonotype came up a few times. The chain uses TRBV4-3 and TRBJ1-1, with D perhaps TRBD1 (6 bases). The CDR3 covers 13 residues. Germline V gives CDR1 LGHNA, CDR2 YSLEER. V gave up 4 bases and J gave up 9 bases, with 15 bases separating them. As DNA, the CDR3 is TGCGCCAGCAGCCTCAACATAGGGGACAAAGCTTTCTTT. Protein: CASSLNIGDKAFF.

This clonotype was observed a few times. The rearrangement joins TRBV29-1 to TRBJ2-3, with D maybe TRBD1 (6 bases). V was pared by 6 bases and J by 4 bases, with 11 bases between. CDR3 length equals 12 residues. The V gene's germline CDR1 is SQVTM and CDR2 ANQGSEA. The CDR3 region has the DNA TGCAGCGTCCAGGGGAACTCAGATACGCAGTATTTT. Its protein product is CSVQGNSDTQYF.

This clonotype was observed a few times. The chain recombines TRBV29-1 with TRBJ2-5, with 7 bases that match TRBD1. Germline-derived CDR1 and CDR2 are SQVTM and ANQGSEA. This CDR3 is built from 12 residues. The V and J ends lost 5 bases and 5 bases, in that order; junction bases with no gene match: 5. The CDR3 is CSVSHRGETQYF. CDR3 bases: TGCAGCGTTTCCCACAGGGGTGAGACCCAGTACTTC.

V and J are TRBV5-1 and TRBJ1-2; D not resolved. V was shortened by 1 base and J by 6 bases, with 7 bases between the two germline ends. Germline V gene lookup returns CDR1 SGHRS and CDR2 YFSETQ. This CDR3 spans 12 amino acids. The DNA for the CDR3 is TGCGCCAGCAGCTTGTATGAGGATGGCTACACCTTC. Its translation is CASSLYEDGYTF.

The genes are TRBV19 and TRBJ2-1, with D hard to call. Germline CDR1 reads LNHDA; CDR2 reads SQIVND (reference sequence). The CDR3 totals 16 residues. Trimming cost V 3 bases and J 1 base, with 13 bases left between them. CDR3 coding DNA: TGTGCCAGTAGTATCGTCTGGGTCAGTTCCTACAATGAGCAGTTCTTC. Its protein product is CASSIVWVSSYNEQFF.

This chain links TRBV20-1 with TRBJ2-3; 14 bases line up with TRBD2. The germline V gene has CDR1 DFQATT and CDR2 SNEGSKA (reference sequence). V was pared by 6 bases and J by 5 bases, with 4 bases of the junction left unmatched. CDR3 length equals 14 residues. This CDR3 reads CSARLAGGLDTQYF. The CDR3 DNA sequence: TGCAGTGCCAGACTAGCGGGAGGGCTAGATACGCAGTATTTT.

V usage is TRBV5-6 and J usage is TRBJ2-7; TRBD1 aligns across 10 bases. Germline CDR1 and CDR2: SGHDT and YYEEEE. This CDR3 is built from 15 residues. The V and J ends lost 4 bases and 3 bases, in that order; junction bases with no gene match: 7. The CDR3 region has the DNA TGTGCCAGCAGCCACCGGGACAGGGGACGCTACGAGCAGTACTTC. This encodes CASSHRDRGRYEQYF.

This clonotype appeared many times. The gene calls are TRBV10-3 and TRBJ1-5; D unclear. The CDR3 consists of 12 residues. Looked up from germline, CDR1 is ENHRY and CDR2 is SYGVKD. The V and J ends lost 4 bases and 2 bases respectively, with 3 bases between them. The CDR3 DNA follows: TGTGCCATCAGTGGCGGCAATCAGCCCCAGCATTTT. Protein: CAISGGNQPQHF.